This T cell receptor (beta chain) is from a study of TIL therapy for anti-PD-1-resistant metastatic lung cancer. Described time point: pre-treatment sample, taken before nivolumab and TIL therapy. Germline CDR1 reads MGHRA; CDR2 reads YSYEKL. CDR3 size: 17 residues. The trim removed 5 bases at V and 3 bases at J, leaving 7 bases unmatched. The immunoSEQ assay was v3. Some clones are missing from TCRdb's copy, which holds only in-frame ones; the method was immunoSEQ multiplex PCR. The sample shows 40,000 to 60,000 clones, roughly 85% of them seen only once. The sequence derives from a woman aged 30-79 years with non-small cell lung cancer. The chain couples TRBV4-1 to TRBJ2-7; TRBD2 aligns across 16 bases. Here the sequenced sample was blood, taken at baseline. The CDR3 sequence is CASSKGLAGGPRYEQYF. The CDR3 nucleotides read TGCGCCAGCAGCAAGGGACTAGCGGGAGGGCCCCGCTACGAGCAGTACTTC.